Listed below are T cell receptor beta chains from one sample, sequenced in a study of cytomegalovirus exposure and HLA in healthy donors. Sequencing used immunoSEQ multiplex PCR; TCRdb keeps in-frame clones, though not all of them. The profile shows about 140,000 clones, 84% of them singletons. Sample: PBMCs. The receptors were sampled from a woman aged 25 to 39 in good health and CMV-seronegative. Each CDR3 is given with its conserved first and last residue. Fields, in order: J gene, V gene, clone size, D gene, CDR3 protein, CDR3 DNA. D genes are given only for firm matches. Only part of the rows carry a size: once, few, many, or a class if the clone is expanded.

TRBJ1-1 | TRBV30 | . | . | CAWSPPGLRKMNTEAFF | TGTGCCTGGAGCCCCCCGGGACTGAGGAAGATGAACACTGAAGCTTTCTTT
TRBJ1-4 | TRBV19 | . | . | CASSIGAVTNEKLFF | TGTGCCAGTAGTATTGGGGCAGTAACTAATGAAAAACTGTTTTTT
TRBJ2-3 | TRBV11-2 | . | TRBD2 | CASSLGLAGIDTQYF | TGTGCCAGCAGCTTAGGGCTAGCGGGGATAGATACGCAGTATTTT
TRBJ2-7 | TRBV5-1 | . | TRBD2 | CASTRSGGAYEQYF | TGCGCCAGCACGCGTAGCGGGGGGGCCTACGAGCAGTACTTC
TRBJ2-2 | TRBV19 | . | . | CASSISRSVNTGELFF | TGTGCCAGTAGTATTAGTCGGAGCGTTAACACCGGGGAGCTGTTTTTT
TRBJ1-5 | TRBV19 | . | . | CASSIWAGNQPQHF | TGTGCCAGTAGTATATGGGCAGGCAATCAGCCCCAGCATTTT
TRBJ1-4 | TRBV9 | . | TRBD1 | CASRTDCQGQGDATNEKLFF | TGTGCCAGCAGAACAGATTGCCAGGGACAGGGGGATGCAACTAATGAAAAACTGTTTTTT
TRBJ2-1 | TRBV5-6 | . | . | CASSLVDSFYNEQFF | TGTGCCAGCAGCTTGGTAGACTCATTCTACAATGAGCAGTTCTTC
TRBJ2-1 | TRBV6-5 | . | TRBD2 | CASSYSASGGLNEQFF | TGTGCCAGCAGTTACTCGGCTAGCGGGGGCCTCAATGAGCAGTTCTTC
TRBJ1-6 | TRBV5-1 | . | TRBD1 | CASRTGGDFNSPLHF | TGCGCCAGCCGCACAGGGGGTGATTTTAATTCACCCCTCCACTTT
TRBJ2-5 | TRBV4-2 | . | TRBD2 | CASSQDGLAGQETQYF | TGTGCCAGCAGCCAAGATGGGCTAGCGGGACAAGAGACCCAGTACTTC
TRBJ2-3 | TRBV7-9 | once | . | CASSLIPDTQYF | TGTGCCAGCAGCTTAATCCCTGATACGCAGTATTTT
TRBJ2-3 | TRBV30 | . | . | CAWSVWGGPDTQYF | TGTGCCTGGAGTGTGTGGGGGGGCCCAGATACGCAGTATTTT
TRBJ2-3 | TRBV4-1 | . | . | CASSALHGGRTDTQYF | TGCGCCAGCAGCGCGCTCCACGGGGGACGCACAGATACGCAGTATTTT
TRBJ2-3 | TRBV6-5 | . | TRBD2 | CASSYRRGGLDTQYF | TGTGCCAGCAGTTATCGGCGGGGGGGCTTAGATACGCAGTATTTT
TRBJ1-1 | TRBV25-1 | . | TRBD1 | CASSARTGGRNTEAFF | TGTGCCAGCAGCGCTCGGACAGGGGGCCGGAACACTGAAGCTTTCTTT
TRBJ1-4 | TRBV5-1 | . | . | CASSDGTQEKLFF | TGCGCCAGCAGCGACGGGACACAAGAAAAACTGTTTTTT
TRBJ2-7 | TRBV21-1 | . | . | CASSKVGTGPLEQYF | TGTGCCAGCAGCAAAGTTGGGACAGGGCCACTCGAGCAGTACTTC
TRBJ2-5 | TRBV27 | . | TRBD1 | CASSYRVRDRPEETQYF | TGTGCCAGCAGTTACCGTGTCCGGGACAGGCCAGAAGAGACCCAGTACTTC
TRBJ1-2 | TRBV2 | . | TRBD1 | CASSVQTGGWGGYTF | TGTGCCAGCAGTGTACAGACAGGGGGCTGGGGTGGCTACACCTTC
TRBJ1-3 | TRBV19 | few | . | CASSGGYSGNTIYF | TGTGCCAGTAGCGGGGGGTACTCTGGAAACACCATATATTTT
TRBJ1-2 | TRBV12-5 | many | . | CASGSDSHYGYTF | TGTGCTAGTGGTTCGGACAGCCATTATGGCTACACCTTC
TRBJ1-3 | TRBV4-3 | . | . | CASSQGGQGNTIYF | TGCGCCAGCAGCCAAGGTGGACAAGGAAACACCATATATTTT
TRBJ1-4 | TRBV15 | . | . | CATSREGAFDEKLFF | TGTGCCACCAGCAGAGAAGGGGCTTTCGATGAAAAACTGTTTTTT
TRBJ2-1 | TRBV10-3 | once | TRBD1 | CAIRQDRGSAYNEQFF | TGTGCCATCAGGCAAGACAGGGGAAGCGCCTACAATGAGCAGTTCTTC
TRBJ2-1 | TRBV4-1 | once | TRBD2 | CASSPAGGSSYNEQFF | TGCGCCAGCAGCCCCGCGGGGGGTAGCTCCTACAATGAGCAGTTCTTC
TRBJ1-1 | TRBV9 | . | . | CASSRGSPPNTEAFF | TGTGCCAGCAGCCGGGGTAGCCCCCCGAACACTGAAGCTTTCTTT
TRBJ1-6 | TRBV7-9 | few | TRBD1 | CASSSRGSGNSPLHF | TGTGCCAGCAGCTCCAGGGGGTCGGGTAATTCACCCCTCCACTTT
TRBJ1-2 | TRBV5-1 | . | . | CASSLGGVYGYTF | TGCGCCAGCAGCTTGGGCGGAGTCTATGGCTACACCTTC
TRBJ2-7 | TRBV28 | . | TRBD1 | CATRDSDYYEQYF | TGTGCCACCAGGGACAGCGACTACTACGAGCAGTACTTC
TRBJ1-2 | TRBV19 | few | TRBD1 | CASSIARQGPYGYTF | TGTGCCAGTAGTATAGCGCGACAGGGGCCATATGGCTACACCTTC
TRBJ1-2 | TRBV7-2 | few | . | CASSAREGYTF | TGTGCCAGCAGCGCAAGGGAGGGCTACACCTTC
TRBJ1-5 | TRBV2 | . | TRBD1 | CASSAKTGRTGQPQHF | TGTGCCAGCAGTGCAAAGACAGGGAGGACGGGTCAGCCCCAGCATTTT
TRBJ2-7 | TRBV6-1 | . | . | CASREVGGLNEQYF | TGTGCCAGCAGAGAGGTGGGGGGGCTGAACGAGCAGTACTTC
TRBJ2-7 | TRBV29-1 | . | TRBD1 | CSVSGQGVSYEQYF | TGCAGCGTTTCTGGACAGGGGGTCTCCTACGAGCAGTACTTC
TRBJ2-7 | TRBV29-1 | . | TRBD1 | CSVFGGQGADEQYF | TGCAGCGTTTTTGGGGGACAGGGGGCCGACGAGCAGTACTTC
TRBJ2-7 | TRBV11-2 | . | . | CASSWGRDGYEQYF | TGTGCCAGCAGCTGGGGCAGGGATGGATACGAGCAGTACTTC
TRBJ1-1 | TRBV18 | . | . | CASSPIVIGGTEAFF | TGTGCCAGCTCACCAATCGTTATCGGGGGTACTGAAGCTTTCTTT